The present T cell receptor beta chain was sequenced within a study of T-cell memory formation after mild COVID-19. CDR3 length: 14 residues. V lost 4 bases, J lost 7 bases, and 6 bases stayed unmatched. CDR1 is KGHDR, CDR2 SFDVKD, per germline. Study observations and caveats: Whether day 37 second-wave clones are SARS-CoV-2-specific was not confirmed. Mainly CM and EM harbored the contracting CD4+ clones; mainly EMRA harbored the CD8+ ones.

Regarding this clonotype: What it binds is unknown.

5'RACE with constant-segment primers built TCRalpha and TCRbeta cDNA libraries with UMIs. In TCRdb, the 5' RACE reads were re-called with MiXCR into one record per CDR3 protein. The sample records about 250,000 distinct CDR3 sequences, approximately 15% being singletons. Sequencing was done on a sample of PBMCs or a T cell subset sorted from them (not recorded which). The chain couples TRBV24-1 to TRBJ2-7; 10 bases line up with TRBD2. This clonotype was obtained from an adult woman who had mild COVID-19 (a few samples of this study predate the infection). Cell type and time point are not known. The CDR3 is CATSDPGLAKEQYF. The CDR3 nucleotides read TGTGCCACCAGTGACCCGGGACTAGCGAAGGAGCAGTACTTC.